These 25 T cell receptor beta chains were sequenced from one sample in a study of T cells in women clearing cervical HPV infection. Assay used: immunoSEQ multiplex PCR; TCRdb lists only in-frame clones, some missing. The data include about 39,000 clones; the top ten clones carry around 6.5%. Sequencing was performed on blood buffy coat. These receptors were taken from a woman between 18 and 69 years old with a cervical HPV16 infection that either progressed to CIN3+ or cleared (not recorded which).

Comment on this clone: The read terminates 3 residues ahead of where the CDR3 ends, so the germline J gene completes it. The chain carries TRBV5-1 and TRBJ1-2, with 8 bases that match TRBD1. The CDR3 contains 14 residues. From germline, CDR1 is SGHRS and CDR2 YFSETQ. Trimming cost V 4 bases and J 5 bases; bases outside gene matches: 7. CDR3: CASSPGQASYGYTF. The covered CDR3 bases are TGCGCCAGCAGCCCGGGACAGGCTTCGTATGGC.

CDR3 DNA (partial): TGTGCCAGCTCACCACCGAGTCGGGACTATGGC. As protein: CASSPPSRDYG. From start to end, the CDR3 is CASSPPSRDYGYTF. V usage is TRBV18 and J usage is TRBJ1-2, with D unresolved. The read stops 3 residues short of the end of the CDR3; the missing end is completed from the germline J gene. Germline V gene sequence: CDR1 KGHSH, CDR2 LQKENI. Between the trimmed V and J ends, which lost 0 bases and 3 bases, there was a span of 8 bases. The length of the CDR3 is 14 residues.

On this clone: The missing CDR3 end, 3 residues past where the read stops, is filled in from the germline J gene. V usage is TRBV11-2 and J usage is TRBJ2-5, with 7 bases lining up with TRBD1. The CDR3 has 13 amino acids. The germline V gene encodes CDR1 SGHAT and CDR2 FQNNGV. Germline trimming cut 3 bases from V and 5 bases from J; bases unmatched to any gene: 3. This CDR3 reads CASSFTGEETQYF. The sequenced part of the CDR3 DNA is TGTGCCAGCAGCTTTACAGGGGAGGAGACC.

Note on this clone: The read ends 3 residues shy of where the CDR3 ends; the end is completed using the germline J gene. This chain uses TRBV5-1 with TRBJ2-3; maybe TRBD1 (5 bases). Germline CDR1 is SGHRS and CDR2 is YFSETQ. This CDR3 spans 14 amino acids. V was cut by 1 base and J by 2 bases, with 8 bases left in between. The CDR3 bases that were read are TGCGCCAGCAGCTTGCAAGGGGTCACAGATACG. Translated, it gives CASSLQGVTDT. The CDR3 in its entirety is CASSLQGVTDTQYF.

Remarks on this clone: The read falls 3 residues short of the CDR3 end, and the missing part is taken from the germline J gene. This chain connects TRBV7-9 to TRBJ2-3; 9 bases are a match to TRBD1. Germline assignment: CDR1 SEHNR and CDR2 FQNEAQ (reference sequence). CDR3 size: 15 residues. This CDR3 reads CASRPGQGRLKTQYF. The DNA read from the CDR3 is TGTGCCAGCAGGCCGGGACAGGGTCGCCTTAAGACG.

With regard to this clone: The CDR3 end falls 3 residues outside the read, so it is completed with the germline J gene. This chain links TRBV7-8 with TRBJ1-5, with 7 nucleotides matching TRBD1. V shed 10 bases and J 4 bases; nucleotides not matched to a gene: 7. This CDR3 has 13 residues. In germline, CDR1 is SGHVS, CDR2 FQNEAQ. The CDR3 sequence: CATGEGANQPQHF. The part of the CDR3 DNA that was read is TGTGCCACCGGCGAGGGGGCAAATCAGCCC.

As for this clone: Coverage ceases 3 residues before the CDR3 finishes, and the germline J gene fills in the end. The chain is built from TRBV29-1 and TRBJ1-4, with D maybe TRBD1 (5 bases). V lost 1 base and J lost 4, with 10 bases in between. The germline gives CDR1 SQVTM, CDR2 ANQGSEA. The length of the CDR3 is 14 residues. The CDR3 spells CSVEGGRDNEKLFF. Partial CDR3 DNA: TGCAGCGTTGAAGGGGGCAGGGATAATGAAAAA.

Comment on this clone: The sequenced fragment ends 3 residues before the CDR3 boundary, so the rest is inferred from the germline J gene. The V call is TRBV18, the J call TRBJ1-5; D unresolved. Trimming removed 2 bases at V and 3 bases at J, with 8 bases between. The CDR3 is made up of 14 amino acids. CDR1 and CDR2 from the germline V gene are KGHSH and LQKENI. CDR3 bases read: TGTGCCAGCTCACCAGGGCAGGACAATCAGCCC. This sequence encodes CASSPGQDNQP. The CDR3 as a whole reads CASSPGQDNQPQHF.

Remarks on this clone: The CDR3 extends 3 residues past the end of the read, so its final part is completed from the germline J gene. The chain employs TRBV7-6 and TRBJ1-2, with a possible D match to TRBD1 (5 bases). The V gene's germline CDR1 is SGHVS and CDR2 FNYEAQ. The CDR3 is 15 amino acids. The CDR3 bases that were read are TGTGCCAGCAGCTCCCCGGGACTAGTGAGTCGCGAC. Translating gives CASSSPGLVSRD. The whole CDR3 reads CASSSPGLVSRDYTF.

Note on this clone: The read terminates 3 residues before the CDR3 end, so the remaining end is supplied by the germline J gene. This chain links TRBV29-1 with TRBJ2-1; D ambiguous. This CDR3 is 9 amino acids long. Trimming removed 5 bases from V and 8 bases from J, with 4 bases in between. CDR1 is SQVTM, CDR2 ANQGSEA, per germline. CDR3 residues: CSVSDEQFF. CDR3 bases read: TGCAGCGTTTCCGATGAG.

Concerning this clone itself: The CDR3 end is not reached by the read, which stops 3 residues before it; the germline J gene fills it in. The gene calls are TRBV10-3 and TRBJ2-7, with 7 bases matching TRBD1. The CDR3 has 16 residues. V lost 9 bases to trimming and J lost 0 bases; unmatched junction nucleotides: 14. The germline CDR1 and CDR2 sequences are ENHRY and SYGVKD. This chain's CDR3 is CAISRQQGSNSYEQYF. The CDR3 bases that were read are TGTGCCATATCCCGCCAACAGGGGTCCAACTCCTACGAG.

The part of the CDR3 DNA that was read is TGCAGTGCTAGAGGTTTAGCGGTCCGGACAGGGCGTGTAGGC. It codes for CSARGLAVRTGRVG. The complete CDR3 reads CSARGLAVRTGRVGYTF. The gene calls are TRBV20-1 and TRBJ1-2; 8 positions match TRBD1. The CDR3 end lies 3 residues beyond the end of the read and is filled in from the germline J gene. This CDR3 has 17 amino acids. The V gene's germline CDR1 is DFQATT and CDR2 SNEGSKA (reference sequence).

The covered CDR3 bases are TGTGCCAGCAGCATGGACAGGGGCCGGGGT. Amino acids: CASSMDRGRG. The full CDR3 is CASSMDRGRGQYF. The chain links TRBV7-9 to TRBJ2-4; 9 bases match TRBD1. The read falls 3 residues short of the CDR3 end, and the missing part is taken from the germline J gene. The CDR3 extends over 13 amino acids. CDR1 and CDR2 from the germline V gene are SEHNR and FQNEAQ (reference sequence).

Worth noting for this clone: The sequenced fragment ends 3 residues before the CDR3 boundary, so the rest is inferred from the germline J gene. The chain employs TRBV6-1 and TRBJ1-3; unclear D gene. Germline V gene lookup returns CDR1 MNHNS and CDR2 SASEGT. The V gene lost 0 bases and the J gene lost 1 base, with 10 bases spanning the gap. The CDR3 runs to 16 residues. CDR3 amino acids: CASSEAPGASGNTIYF. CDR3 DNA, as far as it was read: TGTGCCAGCAGTGAAGCCCCGGGTGCATCTGGAAACACC.

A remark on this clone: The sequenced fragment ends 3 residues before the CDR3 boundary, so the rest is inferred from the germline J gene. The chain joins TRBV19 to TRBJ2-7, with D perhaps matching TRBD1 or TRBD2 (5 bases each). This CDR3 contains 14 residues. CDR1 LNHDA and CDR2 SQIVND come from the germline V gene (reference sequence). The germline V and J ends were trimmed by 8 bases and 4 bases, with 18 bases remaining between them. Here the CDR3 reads CASSRRGVIYEQYF. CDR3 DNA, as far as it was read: TGTGCCAGTTCCCGACGAGGGGTAATATACGAG.

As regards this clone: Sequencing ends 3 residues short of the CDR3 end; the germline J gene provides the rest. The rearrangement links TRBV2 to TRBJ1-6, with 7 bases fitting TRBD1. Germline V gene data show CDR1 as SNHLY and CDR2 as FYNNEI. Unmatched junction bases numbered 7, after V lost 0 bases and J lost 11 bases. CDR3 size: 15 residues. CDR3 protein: CASSEAGGSGTPLHF. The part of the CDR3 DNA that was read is TGTGCCAGCAGTGAAGCAGGGGGCAGTGGAACACCC.

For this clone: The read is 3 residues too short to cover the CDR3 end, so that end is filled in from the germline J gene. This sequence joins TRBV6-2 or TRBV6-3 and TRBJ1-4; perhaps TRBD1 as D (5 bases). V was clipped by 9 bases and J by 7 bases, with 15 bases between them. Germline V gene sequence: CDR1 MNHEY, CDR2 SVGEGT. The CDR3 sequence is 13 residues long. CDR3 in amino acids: CASKGRFVEKLFF. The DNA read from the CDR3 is TGTGCCAGTAAGGGGAGGTTCGTTGAAAAA.

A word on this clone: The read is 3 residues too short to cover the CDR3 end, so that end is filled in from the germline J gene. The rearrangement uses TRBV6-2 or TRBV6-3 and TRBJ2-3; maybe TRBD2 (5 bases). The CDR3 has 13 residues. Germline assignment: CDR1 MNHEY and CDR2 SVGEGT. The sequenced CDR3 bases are TGTGCCAGCGGCGGGTGGAACCAAGAGACG. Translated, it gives CASGGWNQET. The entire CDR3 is CASGGWNQETQYF.

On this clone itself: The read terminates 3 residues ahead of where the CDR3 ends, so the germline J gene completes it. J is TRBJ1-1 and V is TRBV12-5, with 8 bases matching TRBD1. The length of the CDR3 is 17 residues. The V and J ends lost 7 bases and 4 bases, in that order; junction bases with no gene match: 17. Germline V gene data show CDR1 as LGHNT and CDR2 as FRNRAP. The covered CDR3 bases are TGTGCTAGTGCCTCCAGCCGGACAGGGCAAAGGCTCACTGAA. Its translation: CASASSRTGQRLTE. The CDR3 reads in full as CASASSRTGQRLTEAFF.

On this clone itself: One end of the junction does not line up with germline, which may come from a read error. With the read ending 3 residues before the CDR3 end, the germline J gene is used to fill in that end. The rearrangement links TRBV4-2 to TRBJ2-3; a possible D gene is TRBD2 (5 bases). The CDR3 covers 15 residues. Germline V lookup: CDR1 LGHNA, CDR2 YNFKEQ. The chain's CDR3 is CASSRMAGPTDTQYF. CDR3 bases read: TGCGCCAGCAGCCGAATGGCGGGTCCCACAGATACG.

The CDR3 sequence: CSAAGNEQFF. The covered CDR3 bases are TGCAGTGCGGCGGGCAATGAG. The chain combines TRBV20-1 with TRBJ2-1; tentatively, D is TRBD2 (5 bases). The read stops 3 residues short of the end of the CDR3; the missing end is completed from the germline J gene. Germline CDR1 reads DFQATT; CDR2 reads SNEGSKA (reference sequence). V was pared by 6 bases and J by 6 bases, with 6 bases between. The CDR3 totals 10 residues.

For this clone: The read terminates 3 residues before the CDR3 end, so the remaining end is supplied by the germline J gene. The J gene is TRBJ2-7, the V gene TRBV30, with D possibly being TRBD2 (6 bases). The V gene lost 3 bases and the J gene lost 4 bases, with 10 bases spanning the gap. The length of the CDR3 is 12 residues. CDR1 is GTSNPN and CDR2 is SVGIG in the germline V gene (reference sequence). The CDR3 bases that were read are TGTGCCTGGAGGGCAGCGGGTTACGAG. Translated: CAWRAAGYE. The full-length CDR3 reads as CAWRAAGYEQYF.

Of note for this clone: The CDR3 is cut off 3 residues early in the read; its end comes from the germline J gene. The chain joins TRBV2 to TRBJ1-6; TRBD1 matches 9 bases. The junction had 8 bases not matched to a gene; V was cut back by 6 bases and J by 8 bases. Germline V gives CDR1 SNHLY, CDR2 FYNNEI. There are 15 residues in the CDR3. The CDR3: CASRGTGLRYSPLHF. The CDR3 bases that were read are TGTGCCAGCAGGGGGACAGGGTTACGGTATTCACCC.

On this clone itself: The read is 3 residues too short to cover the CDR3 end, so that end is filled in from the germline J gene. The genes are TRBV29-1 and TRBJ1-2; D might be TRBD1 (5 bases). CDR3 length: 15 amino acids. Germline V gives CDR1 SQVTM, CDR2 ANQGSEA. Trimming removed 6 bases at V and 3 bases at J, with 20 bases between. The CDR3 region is CSVGGSSGGDYGYTF. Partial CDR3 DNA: TGCAGCGTGGGGGGATCCAGCGGGGGGGACTATGGC.

The CDR3 reads CASSASPSGIGREQYF. The CDR3 DNA, read in part, is TGTGCCAGCAGCGCATCGCCTAGCGGGATCGGCCGCGAG. V and J are TRBV7-6 and TRBJ2-7; 9 nucleotides agree with TRBD2. The sequence runs out 3 residues before the end of the CDR3; the remainder is reconstructed from the germline J gene. CDR3 size: 16 residues. Germline CDR1 and CDR2: SGHVS and FNYEAQ. V gave up 5 bases and J gave up 6 bases; unmatched junction bases: 14.